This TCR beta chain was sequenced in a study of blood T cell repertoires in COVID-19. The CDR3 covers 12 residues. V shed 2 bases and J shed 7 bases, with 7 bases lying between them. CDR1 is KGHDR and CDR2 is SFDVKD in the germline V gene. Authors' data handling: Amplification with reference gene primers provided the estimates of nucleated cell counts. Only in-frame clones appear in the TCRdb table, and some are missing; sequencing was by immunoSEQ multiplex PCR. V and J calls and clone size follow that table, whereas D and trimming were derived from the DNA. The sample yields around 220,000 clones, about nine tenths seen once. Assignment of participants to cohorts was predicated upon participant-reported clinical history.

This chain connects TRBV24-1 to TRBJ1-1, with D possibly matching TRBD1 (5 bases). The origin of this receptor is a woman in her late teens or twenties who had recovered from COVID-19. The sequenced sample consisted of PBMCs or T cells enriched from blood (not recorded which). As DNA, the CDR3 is TGTGCCACCAGTGATTATGACAGTGAAGCTTTCTTT. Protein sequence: CATSDYDSEAFF.